Given below is one TCR beta chain in context. What it recognizes is unknown. This sample was taken from a study of cytomegalovirus exposure and HLA in healthy donors. The length of the CDR3 is 13 residues. Germline V gene lookup returns CDR1 MGHRA and CDR2 YSYEKL. Deletions cut 5 bases from V and 0 bases from J, with 7 bases between. Study-level results: Later analysis associated a missense DCLRE1C variant with TCR beta V- and J-gene trimming. In a later analysis, specific HLA alleles were associated with around 17,000 TCR beta sequences at a 0.05 false discovery rate. Sequencing likely caused a cluster of highly shared sequence variants. Looking again later, the authors saw that most CMV-associated TCR beta chains seemed HLA-restricted.

Vbeta (60) and Jbeta (13) primers were used in the PCR. The method was immunoSEQ multiplex PCR; TCRdb's version includes in-frame clones alone and lacks a portion of them. The sample has approximately 140,000 clones; approximately 70% are singletons. The sequenced material came from PBMCs. The clonotype comes from a woman between 18 and 29 years old in good health and CMV-seronegative. The V gene is TRBV4-1, the J gene TRBJ1-1; no clear D. CDR3: CASSGTVNTEAFF. CDR3 DNA sequence: TGCGCCAGCAGCGGTACGGTGAACACTGAAGCTTTCTTT.